Listed below are T cell receptor beta chains from one sample, sequenced in a study of T cell changes during pregnancy in multiple sclerosis. Profiling relied on immunoSEQ multiplex PCR, and the TCRdb table lists in-frame clones only, not all of them. This sample yields under 15,000 clones, of which around 83% are seen a single time; 14% to 15% belongs to the top ten. Sequences were derived from CD8+ T cells from peripheral blood mononuclear cells, sampled in the second trimester of pregnancy. These receptors were collected from a female donor in good health, enrolled as a control in a pregnancy study. Both conserved end residues are part of each CDR3. The order of the fields is J gene, D gene, V gene, clone size, CDR3 protein, CDR3 DNA. D genes are given only for firm matches. Where a row states a size, it is once, few, many or the class of an expanded clone; other rows omit it.

>TRBJ2-1|-|TRBV7-2|-
CASSAALISYNEQFF
TGTGCCAGCAGCGCCGCCCTAATCTCCTACAATGAGCAGTTCTTC
>TRBJ2-2|-|TRBV2|-
CASSYLNTGELFF
TGTGCCAGCAGTTATCTGAACACCGGGGAGCTGTTTTTT
>TRBJ1-1|TRBD1|TRBV10-3|-
CAISESTGGWTEAFF
TGTGCCATCAGTGAGTCAACAGGGGGTTGGACTGAAGCTTTCTTT
>TRBJ1-1|-|TRBV19|-
CASSMTENTEAFF
TGTGCCAGTAGTATGACTGAAAACACTGAAGCTTTCTTT
>TRBJ2-3|-|TRBV4-3|-
CASSQDYAQGVGYPLSDTQYF
TGCGCCAGCAGCCAAGATTATGCACAGGGCGTAGGGTATCCCCTTTCAGATACGCAGTATTTT
>TRBJ1-4|-|TRBV7-8|medium-sized
CASSPDNEKLFF
TGTGCCAGCAGCCCAGATAACGAAAAACTGTTTTTT
>TRBJ1-2|-|TRBV7-2|-
CASSLDTHGANYGYTF
TGTGCCAGCAGCTTAGACACCCATGGAGCTAACTATGGCTACACCTTC
>TRBJ2-1|-|TRBV6-6|-
CASSSTDSGGEQFF
TGTGCCAGCAGTTCCACGGACTCAGGCGGGGAGCAGTTCTTC
>TRBJ2-7|-|TRBV27|-
CASSYKYDYEQYF
TGTGCCAGCAGTTACAAGTATGACTACGAGCAGTACTTC
>TRBJ2-7|TRBD1|TRBV27|-
CASSPSGGFTSYEQYF
TGTGCCAGCAGTCCTTCAGGGGGCTTCACCTCCTACGAGCAGTACTTC
>TRBJ1-1|-|TRBV6-5|-
CASSYSGGTEAFF
TGTGCCAGCAGTTACTCGGGGGGGACTGAAGCTTTCTTT
>TRBJ2-2|-|TRBV10-3|once
CAISLNTGELFF
TGTGCCATCAGCCTTAACACCGGGGAGCTGTTTTTT
>TRBJ1-2|-|TRBV4-1|-
CASSQAGPPGNYGYTF
TGCGCCAGCAGCCAAGCCGGACCGCCGGGGAACTATGGCTACACCTTC
>TRBJ1-4|-|TRBV9|-
CASSVEDTATNEKLFF
TGTGCCAGCAGCGTAGAAGACACCGCAACTAATGAAAAACTGTTTTTT
>TRBJ2-7|TRBD1|TRBV25-1|-
CASSARDRGEDEQYF
TGTGCCAGCAGTGCCCGGGACAGGGGCGAAGACGAGCAGTACTTC
>TRBJ1-1|TRBD1|TRBV27|-
CASSQRQGSNTEAFF
TGTGCCAGCAGCCAGAGACAGGGATCGAACACTGAAGCTTTCTTT
>TRBJ2-1|-|TRBV27|-
CASWLAKFGTEQFF
TGTGCCAGCTGGCTAGCTAAGTTTGGTACTGAGCAGTTCTTC
>TRBJ2-2|-|TRBV4-1|-
CASSRQTASGGELFF
TGCGCCAGCAGCCGACAGACAGCCTCTGGCGGGGAGCTGTTTTTT
>TRBJ2-5|-|TRBV5-4|-
CASSPWAGLHQETQYF
TGTGCCAGCAGCCCCTGGGCGGGCCTGCATCAAGAGACCCAGTACTTC
>TRBJ1-1|-|TRBV19|once
CASSIERTDEAFF
TGTGCCAGTAGTATAGAGAGGACTGATGAAGCTTTCTTT
>TRBJ2-7|TRBD1|TRBV30|-
CAWSGDRGTTYEQYF
TGTGCCTGGAGTGGGGACAGGGGGACCACCTACGAGCAGTACTTC
>TRBJ1-1|TRBD1|TRBV5-6|once
CASSWAGGGTEAFF
TGTGCCAGCAGCTGGGCAGGGGGCGGAACTGAAGCTTTCTTT
>TRBJ2-1|TRBD2|TRBV19|-
CASSMASGVYNEQFF
TGTGCCAGTAGTATGGCCAGCGGGGTTTACAATGAGCAGTTCTTC
>TRBJ2-7|-|TRBV11-2|-
CASSPQNRDHEQYF
TGTGCCAGCAGCCCACAGAACAGGGATCACGAGCAGTACTTC
>TRBJ2-1|-|TRBV28|-
CASTHSPSYNEQFF
TGTGCCAGCACCCACTCTCCCTCCTACAATGAGCAGTTCTTC
>TRBJ1-2|-|TRBV29-1|-
CSVEDNGYTF
TGCAGCGTTGAAGACAATGGCTACACCTTC
>TRBJ2-7|-|TRBV9|-
CASSTHAGSLYEQYF
TGTGCCAGCAGCACACACGCGGGGAGCCTCTACGAGCAGTACTTC
>TRBJ1-1|TRBD1|TRBV4-3|once
CASSQDRGQGSEAFF
TGCGCCAGCAGCCAAGATAGGGGACAGGGGAGTGAAGCTTTCTTT
>TRBJ1-1|TRBD1|TRBV5-6|-
CASSLTTGASNTEAFF
TGTGCCAGCAGCTTGACGACAGGGGCCTCGAACACTGAAGCTTTCTTT
>TRBJ2-7|TRBD2|TRBV7-9|once
CASSPPSGSYEQYF
TGTGCCAGCAGCCCACCTAGCGGCTCCTACGAGCAGTACTTC
>TRBJ1-1|-|TRBV9|-
CASSANRDTRDTEAFF
TGTGCCAGCAGCGCTAACCGGGACACCCGAGACACTGAAGCTTTCTTT
>TRBJ2-7|-|TRBV13|once
CASSPAGNYEQYF
TGTGCCAGCAGCCCCGCAGGGAACTACGAGCAGTACTTC
>TRBJ2-7|-|TRBV19|-
CAPLYLWGTYEQYF
TGTGCCCCCCTCTACCTGTGGGGGACATACGAGCAGTACTTC
>TRBJ2-1|TRBD1|TRBV5-1|-
CASSSGTGVRDEQFF
TGCGCCAGCAGCTCCGGGACAGGGGTTAGGGATGAGCAGTTCTTC
>TRBJ2-7|-|TRBV1|-
CTSRTTDLGDRGSEQYF
TGCACCAGCAGAACGACGGACCTAGGGGACAGGGGGAGCGAGCAGTACTTC
>TRBJ2-1|TRBD2|TRBV6-5|-
CASSYMGLAVNEQFF
TGTGCCAGCAGTTACATGGGACTAGCCGTCAATGAGCAGTTCTTC
>TRBJ2-5|-|TRBV27|-
CASRLQGMETQYF
TGTGCCAGCAGACTTCAGGGAATGGAGACCCAGTACTTC
>TRBJ2-4|TRBD1|TRBV6-4|-
CASSETGGDGIQYF
TGTGCCAGCAGCGAGACAGGGGGCGACGGCATTCAGTACTTC
>TRBJ2-3|TRBD2|TRBV7-6|-
CASSLVGTTPTDTQYF
TGTGCCAGCAGCTTAGTTGGGACTACGCCCACAGATACGCAGTATTTT
>TRBJ1-4|-|TRBV5-1|-
CASSLADGGRNEKLFF
TGCGCCAGCAGCTTGGCCGACGGGGGGAGAAATGAAAAACTGTTTTTT
>TRBJ2-7|-|TRBV11-2|-
CASSLGIGSYEQYF
TGTGCCAGCAGCTTAGGTATTGGCAGCTACGAGCAGTACTTC
>TRBJ2-2|-|TRBV4-2|-
CASSHQQGTGELFF
TGTGCCAGCAGCCATCAACAGGGTACCGGGGAGCTGTTTTTT
>TRBJ1-5|-|TRBV4-3|medium-sized
CASSQEGGGPGIISVDQPQHF
TGCGCCAGCAGCCAAGAAGGGGGTGGGCCTGGGATAATATCGGTGGATCAGCCCCAGCATTTT
>TRBJ2-2|-|TRBV14|-
CASSQEGAYSRTGELFF
TGTGCCAGCAGCCAGGAGGGGGCATACAGCAGGACCGGGGAGCTGTTTTTT
>TRBJ2-5|TRBD2|TRBV19|-
CASSRELAAGWETQYF
TGTGCCAGTAGTAGAGAACTAGCGGCCGGCTGGGAGACCCAGTACTTC
>TRBJ2-1|-|TRBV5-1|-
CASSVGDEQFF
TGCGCCAGCAGCGTGGGAGATGAGCAGTTCTTC
>TRBJ2-5|TRBD2|TRBV27|once
CASSQTSGQETQYF
TGTGCCAGCAGCCAAACTAGCGGCCAAGAGACCCAGTACTTC
>TRBJ1-2|-|TRBV5-6|once
CASSLVRGFNYGYTF
TGTGCCAGCAGCTTGGTCCGGGGGTTTAACTATGGCTACACCTTC
>TRBJ2-7|-|TRBV7-9|-
CASSFYGGYEQYF
TGTGCCAGCAGCTTCTACGGGGGCTACGAGCAGTACTTC
>TRBJ2-3|-|TRBV2|-
CASSGLGPPTDTQYF
TGTGCCAGCAGTGGATTGGGGCCCCCCACAGATACGCAGTATTTT
>TRBJ1-2|TRBD1|TRBV7-9|medium-sized
CASSLEGPGGNWDYGYTF
TGTGCCAGCAGCTTAGAAGGACCAGGGGGTAACTGGGACTATGGCTACACCTTC
>TRBJ2-7|-|TRBV7-9|-
CASGGDGAYEQYF
TGTGCCAGCGGAGGGGACGGAGCTTACGAGCAGTACTTC
>TRBJ2-7|TRBD2|TRBV6-1|-
CAAGLAGDEQYF
TGTGCCGCCGGACTAGCGGGAGACGAGCAGTACTTC
>TRBJ2-7|-|TRBV10-1|-
CASSEDGEAYEQYF
TGCGCCAGCAGTGAGGACGGGGAAGCCTACGAGCAGTACTTC